The 28 T cell receptor beta chains below all came from one sample that was sequenced in a study of blood T cell repertoires in COVID-19. Clones were read by immunoSEQ multiplex PCR, and TCRdb kept only the in-frame ones, dropping some. The repertoire holds roughly 70,000 clones, 90% seen once, with about 7.1% in the top ten. The sample taken for sequencing was peripheral blood. The receptor source for this set is a human donor in a cohort sampled during active COVID-19.

The V gene is TRBV3-1 (or the pseudogene TRBV3-2), the J gene TRBJ2-1; TRBD1 aligns across 9 bases. CDR3 length: 14 residues. Germline assignment: CDR1 LGHDT and CDR2 YNNKEL (reference sequence). The J segment lost 6 bases and the V segment lost 1 base, leaving 1 base of the junction unmatched. The CDR3 loop is CASSQGTGANEQFF. The CDR3 bases are TGTGCCAGCAGCCAAGGGACAGGGGCCAATGAGCAGTTCTTC.

This rearrangement joins TRBV6-2 or TRBV6-3 to TRBJ1-3, with TRBD1 as a possible D gene (6 bases). Germline V gives CDR1 MNHEY, CDR2 SVGEGT. The V end was cut by 4 bases, the J end by 9 bases, with 16 bases between. The CDR3 is 14 residues long. CDR3 nucleotides: TGTGCCAGCAGTTCTGGACAGCTGAAGGGCACCATATATTTT. This translates into CASSSGQLKGTIYF.

CDR3 bases: TGTGCCAGCAGTTCGGGACAGGGGGCACATCAGCCCCAGCATTTT. As protein: CASSSGQGAHQPQHF. The chain carries TRBV28 and TRBJ1-5; 12 nucleotides align to TRBD1. The CDR3 has 15 amino acids. With V trimmed by 4 bases and J by 5 bases, 3 bases remained unmatched. Germline values: CDR1 MDHEN, CDR2 SYDVKM.

V and J are TRBV28 and TRBJ2-7; 7 bases map to TRBD1. V gave up 4 bases and J gave up 2 bases; unmatched junction bases: 8. The CDR3 totals 15 residues. The germline gives CDR1 MDHEN, CDR2 SYDVKM. CDR3 protein: CASSSPGQGAYEQYF. CDR3 nucleotides: TGTGCCAGCAGTTCCCCCGGGCAGGGGGCCTACGAGCAGTACTTC.

The J gene is TRBJ1-2, the V gene TRBV29-1, with D tentatively TRBD1 (5 bases). CDR1 and CDR2 (germline): SQVTM, ANQGSEA. The CDR3 runs to 17 residues. Trimming stripped 4 bases from V and 6 bases from J, with 27 bases between. The CDR3 region has the DNA TGCAGCGTTGCCCGGGACTCCCGGCGGCACTTAACTCATGGCTACACCTTC. Amino acids: CSVARDSRRHLTHGYTF. Filled out from reference TRBV29-1 and TRBJ1-2, the complete variable domain reads SAVISQKPSRDICQRGTSLTIQCQVDSQVTMMFWYRQQPGQSLTLIATANQGSEATYESGFVIDKFPISRPNLTFSTLTVSNMSPEDSSIYLCSVARDSRRHLTHGYTFGSGTRLTVV.

The chain uses TRBV5-6 and TRBJ2-3; the match to TRBD2 covers 7 bases. The CDR3 totals 14 residues. The V segment lost 0 bases and the J segment 6 bases; nucleotides outside the gene matches: 4. From germline, CDR1 is SGHDT and CDR2 YYEEEE. CDR3 sequence: CASSLGLALDTQYF. In DNA, the CDR3 is TGTGCCAGCAGCTTGGGACTAGCCCTCGATACGCAGTATTTT.

The CDR3 protein is CASSHREDNSPLHF. Written as DNA, the CDR3 is TGCGCCAGCAGCCACCGGGAAGATAATTCACCCCTCCACTTT. The V call is TRBV4-1, the J call TRBJ1-6; unclear D gene. The CDR3 runs 14 residues. V dropped 3 bases and J dropped 5 bases, with 8 bases sitting between them. CDR1 and CDR2 (germline): MGHRA, YSYEKL.

The chain recombines TRBV12-3 or TRBV12-4 with TRBJ2-1, with D unclear. Deletions cut 7 bases from V and 5 bases from J, with 6 bases between. This CDR3 is built from 11 residues. CDR3 residues: CASTLHNEQFF. CDR3 coding DNA: TGTGCCAGCACCCTTCACAATGAGCAGTTCTTC.

The chain recombines TRBV7-9 with TRBJ1-4; 9 nucleotides match TRBD1. This CDR3 comprises 13 residues. Germline V gene sequence: CDR1 SEHNR, CDR2 FQNEAQ (reference sequence). The trim removed 5 bases at V and 8 bases at J, leaving 3 bases unmatched. The CDR3 coding sequence is TGTGCCAGCAGCCTCGGGACAGGGGAAAAACTGTTTTTT. It is translated as CASSLGTGEKLFF.

CDR3 coding DNA: TGTGCCAGCAGCGGAACTAGCGGGGGGGTAGAGCTGTTTTTT. This sequence encodes CASSGTSGGVELFF. This rearrangement joins TRBV5-6 to TRBJ2-2; 13 bases agree with TRBD2. Germline CDR1 is SGHDT and CDR2 is YYEEEE. The CDR3 is made up of 14 amino acids. The trim removed 4 bases at V and 11 bases at J, leaving 5 bases unmatched.

This clone was detected only a few times. The V gene is TRBV12-3 or TRBV12-4, the J gene TRBJ1-4; 7 bases are shared with TRBD1. The CDR3 has 12 amino acids. V lost 5 bases and J lost 13; bases outside the gene matches: 7. Written as DNA, the CDR3 is TGTGCCAGCAGTCGGGACAGCTTAAGACTGTTTTTT. Translation gives CASSRDSLRLFF.

Here the CDR3 DNA reads TGTGCCAGCAGTCGGACAGGGAGTAACTATGGCTACACCTTC. It specifies CASSRTGSNYGYTF. The chain is built from TRBV6-4 and TRBJ1-2; 8 bases are shared with TRBD1. From germline, CDR1 is MRHNA and CDR2 SNTAGT. V shed 5 bases and J 1 base; nucleotides not matched to a gene: 3. The CDR3 loop spans 14 amino acids.

This clone has only one observation. This chain uses TRBV5-1 with TRBJ2-1, with 7 bases that match TRBD1. This CDR3 has 13 residues. V shed 5 bases and J 5 bases; nucleotides not matched to a gene: 4. The germline V gene encodes CDR1 SGHRS and CDR2 YFSETQ. The CDR3 region is CASRKTGNNEQFF. As DNA, the CDR3 is TGCGCCAGCAGGAAGACAGGGAACAATGAGCAGTTCTTC.

This clone came up a few times. The chain uses TRBV7-9 and TRBJ1-2; D may be TRBD1 (5 bases). Germline-derived CDR1 and CDR2 are SEHNR and FQNEAQ (reference sequence). This CDR3 contains 13 residues. V lost 4 bases and J 3 bases, leaving 9 bases between the germline ends. The CDR3 region is CASSSQVYYGYTF. In nucleotides, the CDR3 is TGTGCCAGCAGCTCACAGGTTTACTATGGCTACACCTTC.

The V and J genes are TRBV10-1 and TRBJ1-1; TRBD1 matches 7 bases. The germline CDR1 and CDR2 sequences are WNHNN and SYGVQD (reference sequence). The CDR3 has 15 residues. Trimming removed 10 bases from V and 2 bases from J; junction bases left unmatched: 13. The CDR3 reads CATTKQGTRNTEAFF. The CDR3 DNA reads TGCGCCACCACTAAACAGGGGACCCGAAACACTGAAGCTTTCTTT.

V and J are TRBV10-3 and TRBJ2-7, with a weak D call TRBD1 (6 bases). Germline loops: CDR1 ENHRY, CDR2 SYGVKD. V lost 6 bases, J lost 4 bases, and 10 bases lay in between. This CDR3 comprises 12 residues. The chain's CDR3 is CAIRDSEYEQYF. As DNA, the CDR3 is TGTGCCATCAGGGACAGTGAGTACGAGCAGTACTTC.

The chain has TRBV11-2 and TRBJ1-1; tentative D call: TRBD1 (5 bases). The V and J ends lost 1 base and 5 bases respectively, with 11 bases between them. The CDR3 spans 14 residues. Germline CDR1 reads SGHAT; CDR2 reads FQNNGV. The DNA for the CDR3 is TGTGCCAGCAGCTTAGCAGGGATAGGGACTGAAGCTTTCTTT. Translated: CASSLAGIGTEAFF.

The chain is built from TRBV10-1 and TRBJ1-5; D unclear. CDR3 length: 15 amino acids. From germline, CDR1 is WNHNN and CDR2 SYGVQD (reference sequence). V was cut by 0 bases and J by 0 bases, with 6 bases left in between. CDR3 loop: CASSESPYSNQPQHF. In nucleotides, the CDR3 is TGCGCCAGCAGTGAGTCCCCCTATAGCAATCAGCCCCAGCATTTT.

The chain is built from TRBV29-1 and TRBJ1-1, with 10 bases fitting TRBD1. CDR3 size: 13 residues. Germline-derived CDR1 and CDR2 are SQVTM and ANQGSEA. Trimming took 7 bases from V and 6 from J; bases not matched to a gene: 8. The CDR3 region is CSGRTGGDSEAFF. The CDR3 DNA follows: TGCAGCGGACGGACAGGGGGGGATTCTGAAGCTTTCTTT.

The CDR3 loop is CASSTYRGGTGPDTQYF. The CDR3 DNA sequence: TGTGCCAGCAGCACTTACAGGGGGGGCACCGGTCCAGATACGCAGTATTTT. V usage is TRBV25-1 and J usage is TRBJ2-3, with a tentative D call TRBD1 (8 bases). V lost 6 bases and J 4 bases, leaving 23 bases between the germline ends. Germline assignment: CDR1 MGHDK and CDR2 SYGVNS. This CDR3 comprises 17 residues.

The chain is built from TRBV9 and TRBJ1-3; 8 bases align to TRBD1. The V segment lost 7 bases and the J segment 0 bases; nucleotides outside the gene matches: 15. Germline values: CDR1 SGDLS, CDR2 YYNGEE. The CDR3 spans 18 residues. The chain's CDR3 is CASGQGHARTSSGNTIYF. In DNA, the CDR3 is TGTGCCAGCGGACAGGGACACGCTAGAACTTCCTCTGGAAACACCATATATTTT.

V gene TRBV3-1 (or the pseudogene TRBV3-2) combines with J gene TRBJ2-1; D call uncertain. V lost 0 bases, J lost 9 bases, and 21 bases lay in between. Germline CDR1 LGHDT, CDR2 YNNKEL (reference sequence). There are 17 residues in the CDR3. Here the CDR3 reads CASSQDLAPSPSVEQFF. As DNA, the CDR3 is TGTGCCAGCAGCCAAGATTTAGCCCCATCTCCATCTGTTGAGCAGTTCTTC.

In nucleotides, the CDR3 is TGTGCCAGCAGTTTCGCTGGGGCCAACGTCCTGACTTTC. Amino acid sequence: CASSFAGANVLTF. This chain joins TRBV27 and TRBJ2-6, with D unclear. This CDR3 has 13 amino acids. V was clipped by 3 bases and J by 2 bases, with 2 bases between them. Germline V gene sequence: CDR1 MNHEY, CDR2 SMNVEV (reference sequence).

This clone was counted a single time. The V call is TRBV5-1, the J call TRBJ1-2, with 12 positions matching TRBD1. CDR3 length: 16 residues. The germline CDR1 and CDR2 sequences are SGHRS and YFSETQ. The trim removed 0 bases at V and 6 bases at J, leaving 6 bases unmatched. CDR3 sequence reads: CASSLEGQGAQDGYTF. DNA of the CDR3: TGCGCCAGCAGCTTGGAGGGACAGGGGGCGCAGGATGGCTACACCTTC.

This clone has only one observation. This rearrangement joins TRBV7-2 to TRBJ1-6, with 8 bases lining up with TRBD1. The length of the CDR3 is 14 residues. CDR1 is SGHTA and CDR2 is FQGNSA in the germline V gene. Losses at the gene ends were 4 bases for V and 9 bases for J; bases not matched to a gene: 5. The chain's CDR3 is CASSSGGFPSPLHF. The CDR3 DNA reads as TGTGCCAGCAGCTCAGGGGGCTTTCCTTCACCCCTCCACTTT.

This clone appeared once. The chain has TRBV19 and TRBJ1-2; D is uncertain. In germline, CDR1 is LNHDA, CDR2 SQIVND (reference sequence). V lost 3 bases and J lost 2, with 4 bases in between. The length of the CDR3 is 12 residues. CDR3 protein: CASSIQNYGYTF. The CDR3 bases are TGTGCCAGTAGTATTCAGAACTATGGCTACACCTTC.

This sequence joins TRBV7-9 and TRBJ2-7; D is perhaps TRBD1 (8 bases). Trimming took off 3 bases at V and 3 bases at J, with 21 bases between the two ends. Germline V CDR1 and CDR2: SEHNR, FQNEAQ (reference sequence). There are 17 residues in the CDR3. The chain's CDR3 is CASSFWGEGTGRYEQYF. The CDR3 region has the DNA TGTGCCAGCAGCTTCTGGGGGGAGGGGACAGGCCGCTACGAGCAGTACTTC.

CDR3 DNA: TGTGCCAGCAGTTTATTGGGGGCTCGAACTTTCTTT. Its protein product is CASSLLGARTFF. The chain links TRBV12-3 or TRBV12-4 to TRBJ1-1, with D perhaps matching TRBD1 (6 bases). With 2 bases removed from V and 12 bases from J, the gap between germline ends came to 13 bases. The CDR3 extends over 12 amino acids.